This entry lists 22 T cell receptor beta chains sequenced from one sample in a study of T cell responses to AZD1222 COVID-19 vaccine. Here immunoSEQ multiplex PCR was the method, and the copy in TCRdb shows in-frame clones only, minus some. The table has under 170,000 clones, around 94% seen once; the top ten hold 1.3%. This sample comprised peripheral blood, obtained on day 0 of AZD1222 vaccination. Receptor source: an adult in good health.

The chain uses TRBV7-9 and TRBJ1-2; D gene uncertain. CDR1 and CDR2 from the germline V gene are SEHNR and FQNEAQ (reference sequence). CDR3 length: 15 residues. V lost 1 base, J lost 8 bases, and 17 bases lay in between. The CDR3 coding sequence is TGTGCCAGCAGCTTAGTGGGGTCTCGGGGTAGGGGCTACACCTTC. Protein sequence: CASSLVGSRGRGYTF.

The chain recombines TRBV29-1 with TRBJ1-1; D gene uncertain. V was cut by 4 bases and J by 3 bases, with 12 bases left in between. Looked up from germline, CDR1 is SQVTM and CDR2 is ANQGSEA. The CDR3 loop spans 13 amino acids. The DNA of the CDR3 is TGCAGCGTTGGGGGTCGGTTGTACACTGAAGCTTTCTTT. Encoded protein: CSVGGRLYTEAFF. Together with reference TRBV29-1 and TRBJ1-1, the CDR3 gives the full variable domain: SAVISQKPSRDICQRGTSLTIQCQVDSQVTMMFWYRQQPGQSLTLIATANQGSEATYESGFVIDKFPISRPNLTFSTLTVSNMSPEDSSIYLCSVGGRLYTEAFFGQGTRLTVV.

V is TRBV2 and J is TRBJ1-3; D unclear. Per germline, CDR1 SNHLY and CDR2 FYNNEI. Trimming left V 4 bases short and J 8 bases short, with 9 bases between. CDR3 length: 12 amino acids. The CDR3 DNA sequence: TGTGCCAGCAGTGGATCGGGATACACCATATATTTT. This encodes CASSGSGYTIYF.

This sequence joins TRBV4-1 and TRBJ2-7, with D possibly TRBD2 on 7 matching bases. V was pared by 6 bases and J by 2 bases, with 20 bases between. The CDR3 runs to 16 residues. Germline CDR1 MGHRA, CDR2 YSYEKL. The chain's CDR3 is CASSPAGRGLTYEQYV. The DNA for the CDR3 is TGCGCCAGCAGTCCCGCCGGGCGGGGGCTTACCTACGAGCAGTACGTC.

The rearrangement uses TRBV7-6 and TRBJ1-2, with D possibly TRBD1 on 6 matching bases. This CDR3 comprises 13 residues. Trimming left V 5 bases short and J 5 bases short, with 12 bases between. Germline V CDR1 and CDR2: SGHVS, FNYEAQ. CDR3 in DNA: TGTGCCAGCAGCGCGGGACACGGTTATGGCTACACCTTC. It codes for CASSAGHGYGYTF. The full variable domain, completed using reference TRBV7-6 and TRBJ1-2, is GAGVSQSPRYKVTKRGQDVALRCDPISGHVSLYWYRQALGQGPEFLTYFNYEAQQDKSGLPNDRFSAERPEGSISTLTIQRTEQRDSAMYRCASSAGHGYGYTFGSGTRLTVV.

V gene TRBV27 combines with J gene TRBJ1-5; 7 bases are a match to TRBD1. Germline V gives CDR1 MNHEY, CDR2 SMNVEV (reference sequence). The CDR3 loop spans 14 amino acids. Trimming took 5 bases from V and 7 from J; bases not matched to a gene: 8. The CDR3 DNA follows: TGTGCCAGCAGTCCCACAGGGGTGAGGCAGCCCCAGCATTTT. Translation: CASSPTGVRQPQHF.

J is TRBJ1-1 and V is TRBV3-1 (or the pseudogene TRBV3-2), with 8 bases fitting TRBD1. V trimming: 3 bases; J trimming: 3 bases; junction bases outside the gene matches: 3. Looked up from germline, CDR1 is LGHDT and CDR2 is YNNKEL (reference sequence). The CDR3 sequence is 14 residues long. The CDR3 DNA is TGTGCCAGCAGCCAGGGGACAGGCGACACTGAAGCTTTCTTT. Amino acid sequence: CASSQGTGDTEAFF.

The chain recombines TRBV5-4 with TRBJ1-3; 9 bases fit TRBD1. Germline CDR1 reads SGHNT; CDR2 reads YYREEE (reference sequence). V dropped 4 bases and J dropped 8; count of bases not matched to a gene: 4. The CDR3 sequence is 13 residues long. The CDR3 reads CASSARQGDTIYF. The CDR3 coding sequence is TGTGCCAGCAGCGCGCGACAGGGGGACACCATATATTTT.

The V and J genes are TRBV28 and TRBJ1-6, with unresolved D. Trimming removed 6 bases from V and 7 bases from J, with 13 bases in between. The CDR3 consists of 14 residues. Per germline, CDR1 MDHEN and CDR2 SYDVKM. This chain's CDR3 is CASSEFRDNSPLHF. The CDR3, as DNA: TGTGCCAGCAGCGAATTCAGAGACAATTCACCCCTCCACTTT.

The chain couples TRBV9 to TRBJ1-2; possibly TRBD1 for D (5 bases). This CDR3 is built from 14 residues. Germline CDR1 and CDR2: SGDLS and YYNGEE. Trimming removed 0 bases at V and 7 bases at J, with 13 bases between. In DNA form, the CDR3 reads TGTGCCAGCAGCGTAGCTCCCCAGGGAGGTGGCTACACCTTC. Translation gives CASSVAPQGGGYTF.

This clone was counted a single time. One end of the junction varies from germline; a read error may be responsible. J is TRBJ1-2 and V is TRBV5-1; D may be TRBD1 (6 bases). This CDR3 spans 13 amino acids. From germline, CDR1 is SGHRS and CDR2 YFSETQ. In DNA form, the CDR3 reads TGCGCCAGCAGCGGGACATCTAATTATGGCTACACCTTC. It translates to CASSGTSNYGYTF. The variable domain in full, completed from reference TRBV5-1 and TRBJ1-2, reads KAGVTQTPRYLIKTRGQQVTLSCSPISGHRSVSWYQQTPGQGLQFLFEYFSETQRNKGNFPGRFSGRQFSNSRSEMNVSTLELGDSALYLCASSGTSNYGYTFGSGTRLTVV.

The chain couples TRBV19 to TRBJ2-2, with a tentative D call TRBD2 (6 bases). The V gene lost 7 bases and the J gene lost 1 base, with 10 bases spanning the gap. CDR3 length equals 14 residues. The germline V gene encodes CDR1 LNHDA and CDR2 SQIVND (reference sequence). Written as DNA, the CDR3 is TGTGCCAGTACTGGGAGGCGGAACACCGGGGAGCTGTTTTTT. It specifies CASTGRRNTGELFF.

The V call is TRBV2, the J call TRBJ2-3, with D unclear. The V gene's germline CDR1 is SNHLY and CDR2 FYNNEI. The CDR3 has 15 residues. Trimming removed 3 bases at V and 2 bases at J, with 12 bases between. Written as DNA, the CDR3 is TGTGCCAGCAGTGACGCGGCAGACCCCACAGATACGCAGTATTTT. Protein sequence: CASSDAADPTDTQYF.

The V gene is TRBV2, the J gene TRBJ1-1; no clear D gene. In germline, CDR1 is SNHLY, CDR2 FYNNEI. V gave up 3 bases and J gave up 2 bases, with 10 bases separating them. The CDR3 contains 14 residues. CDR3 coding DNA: TGTGCCAGCAGTGATTTGACGGTTAACACTGAAGCTTTCTTT. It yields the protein CASSDLTVNTEAFF.

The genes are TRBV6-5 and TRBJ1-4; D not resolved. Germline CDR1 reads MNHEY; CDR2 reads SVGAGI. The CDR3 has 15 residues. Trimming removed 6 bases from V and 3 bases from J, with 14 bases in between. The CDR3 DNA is TGTGCCAGCAGCGCGATCGGCGGGTCTAATGAAAAACTGTTTTTT. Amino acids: CASSAIGGSNEKLFF.

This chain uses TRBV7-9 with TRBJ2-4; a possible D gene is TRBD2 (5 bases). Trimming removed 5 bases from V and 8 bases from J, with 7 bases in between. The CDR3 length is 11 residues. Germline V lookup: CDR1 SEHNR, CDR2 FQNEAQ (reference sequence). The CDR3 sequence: CASSGGYIQYF. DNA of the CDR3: TGTGCCAGCAGCGGCGGGTACATTCAGTACTTC.

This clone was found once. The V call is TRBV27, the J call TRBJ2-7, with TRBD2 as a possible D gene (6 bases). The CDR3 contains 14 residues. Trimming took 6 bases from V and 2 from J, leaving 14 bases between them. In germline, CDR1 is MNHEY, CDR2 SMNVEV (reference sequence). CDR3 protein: CASSLGGGAYEQYV. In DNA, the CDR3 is TGTGCCAGCAGCCTGGGCGGCGGGGCCTACGAGCAGTACGTC.

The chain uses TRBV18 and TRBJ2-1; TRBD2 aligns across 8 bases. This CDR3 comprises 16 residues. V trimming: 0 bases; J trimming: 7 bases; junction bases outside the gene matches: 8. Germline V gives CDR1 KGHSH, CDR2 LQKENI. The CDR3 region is CASSPPGQREKNEQFF. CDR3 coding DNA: TGTGCCAGCTCACCACCCGGCCAGCGGGAGAAGAATGAGCAGTTCTTC. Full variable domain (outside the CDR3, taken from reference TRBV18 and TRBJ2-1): NAGVMQNPRHLVRRRGQEARLRCSPMKGHSHVYWYRQLPEEGLKFMVYLQKENIIDESGMPKERFSAEFPKEGPSILRIQQVVRGDSAAYFCASSPPGQREKNEQFFGPGTRLTVL.

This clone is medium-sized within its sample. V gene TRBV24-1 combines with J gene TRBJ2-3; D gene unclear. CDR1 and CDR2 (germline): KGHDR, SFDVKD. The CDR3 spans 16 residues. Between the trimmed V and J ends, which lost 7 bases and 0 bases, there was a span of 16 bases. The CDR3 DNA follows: TGTGCCACCAGAGATCCGGTTGCCACTAGCACAGATACGCAGTATTTT. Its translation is CATRDPVATSTDTQYF.

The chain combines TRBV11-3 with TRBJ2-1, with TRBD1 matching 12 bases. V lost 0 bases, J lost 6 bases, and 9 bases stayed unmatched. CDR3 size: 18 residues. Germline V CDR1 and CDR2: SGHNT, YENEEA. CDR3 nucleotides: TGTGCCAGCAGCTTAGATCAAGCAGGGACAGGGGGCTTCAATGAGCAGTTCTTC. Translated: CASSLDQAGTGGFNEQFF. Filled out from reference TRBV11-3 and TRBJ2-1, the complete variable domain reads EAGVVQSPRYKIIEKKQPVAFWCNPISGHNTLYWYLQNLGQGPELLIRYENEEAVDDSQLPKDRFSAERLKGVDSTLKIQPAELGDSAVYLCASSLDQAGTGGFNEQFFGPGTRLTVL.

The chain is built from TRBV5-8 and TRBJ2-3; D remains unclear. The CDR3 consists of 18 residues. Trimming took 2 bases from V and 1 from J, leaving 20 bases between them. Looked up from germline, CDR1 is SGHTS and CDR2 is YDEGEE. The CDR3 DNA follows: TGTGCCAGCAGCTTCCGACGGGCGGCTCCTAAGGGCACAGATACGCAGTATTTT. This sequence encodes CASSFRRAAPKGTDTQYF.

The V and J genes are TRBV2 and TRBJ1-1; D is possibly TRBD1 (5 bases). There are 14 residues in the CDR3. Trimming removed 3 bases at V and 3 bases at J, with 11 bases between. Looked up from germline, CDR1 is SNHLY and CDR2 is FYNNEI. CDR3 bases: TGTGCCAGCAGTGACCTCGGAGGGGACACTGAAGCTTTCTTT. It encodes CASSDLGGDTEAFF. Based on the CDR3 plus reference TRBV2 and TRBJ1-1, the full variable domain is EPEVTQTPSHQVTQMGQEVILRCVPISNHLYFYWYRQILGQKVEFLVSFYNNEISEKSEIFDDQFSVERPDGSNFTLKIRSTKLEDSAMYFCASSDLGGDTEAFFGQGTRLTVV.